What follows are 25 T cell receptor beta chains derived from one specimen sequenced in a study of blood T cell repertoires in COVID-19. Only in-frame clones appear in the TCRdb table, and some are missing; sequencing was by immunoSEQ multiplex PCR. The data contain about 120,000 clones, roughly 80% of them seen just once; the ten biggest clones take up about 1.4%. Sequencing was carried out using peripheral blood. The receptors were gathered from a man aged 50-60 years with acute or convalescent COVID-19.

This sequence joins TRBV9 and TRBJ2-1, with 8 nucleotides matching TRBD2. This CDR3 is built from 15 residues. Germline V lookup: CDR1 SGDLS, CDR2 YYNGEE. J lost 5 bases, V lost 0 bases, and 4 bases had no gene match. This chain's CDR3 is CASSVGGGTNNEQFF. DNA for the CDR3: TGTGCCAGCAGCGTAGGCGGGGGGACAAACAATGAGCAGTTCTTC.

The chain uses TRBV2 and TRBJ1-6, with no clear D. Between the trimmed V and J ends, which lost 1 base and 6 bases, there was a span of 13 bases. The V gene's germline CDR1 is SNHLY and CDR2 FYNNEI. CDR3 length: 16 amino acids. The CDR3 region has the DNA TGTGCCAGCAGTGAAGTGGGCAGTGGCTCTAATTCACCCCTCCACTTT. It is translated as CASSEVGSGSNSPLHF.

As concerns this clone: Distinct nucleotide sequences in the sample also encode this CDR3. This chain links TRBV5-6 with TRBJ1-2; D gene ambiguous. Trimming shortened V by 0 bases and J by 6 bases, and 9 bases separated the two germline ends. The CDR3 spans 13 residues. The V gene's germline CDR1 is SGHDT and CDR2 YYEEEE. CDR3 coding DNA: TGTGCCAGCAGCTTGGGCAGGAGGGATGGCTACACCTTC. As protein: CASSLGRRDGYTF.

The genes are TRBV7-2 and TRBJ2-1; TRBD2 agrees at 16 bases. V was pared by 2 bases and J by 5 bases, with 6 bases of the junction left unmatched. The germline gives CDR1 SGHTA, CDR2 FQGNSA. CDR3 length: 18 residues. CDR3 nucleotides: TGTGCCAGCAGCTTAATACCGGGACTAGCGGGGGGGAACAATGAGCAGTTCTTC. It is translated as CASSLIPGLAGGNNEQFF.

The chain links TRBV6-1 to TRBJ2-1, with D possibly being TRBD2 (6 bases). CDR3 length: 14 amino acids. V gave up 2 bases and J gave up 3 bases, with 8 bases separating them. Looked up from germline, CDR1 is MNHNS and CDR2 is SASEGT. CDR3 sequence reads: CASSERGFYNEQFF. CDR3 nucleotides: TGTGCCAGCAGTGAACGGGGGTTCTACAATGAGCAGTTCTTC.

The chain joins TRBV9 to TRBJ2-7, with a possible D match to TRBD1 (5 bases). Trimming shortened V by 0 bases and J by 1 base, and 8 bases separated the two germline ends. The CDR3 sequence is 14 residues long. Germline lookup yields CDR1 SGDLS and CDR2 YYNGEE. The CDR3 reads CASSVVPGSYEQYF. CDR3 sequence (DNA): TGTGCCAGCAGCGTAGTCCCAGGGTCCTACGAGCAGTACTTC.

This clone was observed a single time. The V and J genes are TRBV13 and TRBJ1-6, with TRBD1 as a possible D gene (5 bases). The ends were cut back, 5 bases at V and 9 bases at J, with 17 bases in the middle. Germline V gene lookup returns CDR1 PRHDT and CDR2 FYEKMQ (reference sequence). CDR3 size: 15 residues. CDR3 sequence reads: CASSQRGGRASPLHF. CDR3 coding DNA: TGTGCCAGCAGCCAACGGGGGGGGAGGGCTTCACCCCTCCACTTT.

This clone was detected a few times. This rearrangement joins TRBV19 to TRBJ1-1; D perhaps matches TRBD1 (6 bases). Trimming removed 7 bases from V and 1 base from J, with 10 bases in between. The CDR3 extends over 13 amino acids. CDR1 and CDR2 from the germline V gene are LNHDA and SQIVND (reference sequence). The chain's CDR3 is CASTGQRNTEAFF. The CDR3 DNA reads TGTGCCAGTACAGGACAGCGGAACACTGAAGCTTTCTTT. Drawing the rest from reference TRBV19 and TRBJ1-1, the complete variable domain is DGGITQSPKYLFRKEGQNVTLSCEQNLNHDAMYWYRQDPGQGLRLIYYSQIVNDFQKGDIAEGYSVSREKKESFPLTVTSAQKNPTAFYLCASTGQRNTEAFFGQGTRLTVV.

The V call is TRBV5-1, the J call TRBJ1-5; 9 bases fit TRBD1. The germline CDR1 and CDR2 sequences are SGHRS and YFSETQ. CDR3 length: 18 amino acids. The J segment lost 0 bases and the V segment lost 1 base, leaving 8 bases of the junction unmatched. DNA for the CDR3: TGCGCCAGCAGCTTGCGTCCCGGGACAGGGAATAGCAATCAGCCCCAGCATTTT. Encoded protein: CASSLRPGTGNSNQPQHF. Full variable domain (missing parts from reference TRBV5-1 and TRBJ1-5): KAGVTQTPRYLIKTRGQQVTLSCSPISGHRSVSWYQQTPGQGLQFLFEYFSETQRNKGNFPGRFSGRQFSNSRSEMNVSTLELGDSALYLCASSLRPGTGNSNQPQHFGDGTRLSIL.

CDR3 nucleotide sequence: TGTGCCAGCATCAAGGACAGGGACTACGAGCAGTACGTC. This gives the protein CASIKDRDYEQYV. This chain connects TRBV5-8 to TRBJ2-7; 8 bases are shared with TRBD1. This CDR3 is built from 13 residues. Per the germline V gene, CDR1 is SGHTS and CDR2 is YDEGEE. After removal of 6 bases from V and 3 bases from J, the junction contained 5 bases not matched to a gene.

V and J are TRBV4-1 and TRBJ2-7; TRBD2 is a possible D gene (6 bases). The CDR3 is 15 residues long. Germline CDR1 MGHRA, CDR2 YSYEKL. V lost 4 bases and J 3 bases, leaving 16 bases between the germline ends. The CDR3 here is CASSLEAGTYYEQYF. Here the CDR3 DNA reads TGCGCCAGCAGCCTAGAAGCGGGTACCTACTACGAGCAGTACTTC.

V usage is TRBV5-1 and J usage is TRBJ1-1; 7 bases are shared with TRBD1. The CDR3 length is 14 residues. V shed 0 bases, J shed 3 bases, and the junction held 2 bases outside the gene matches. The germline V gene encodes CDR1 SGHRS and CDR2 YFSETQ. The CDR3 loop is CASSLDRGDTEAFF. DNA of the CDR3: TGCGCCAGCAGCTTGGACAGGGGTGACACTGAAGCTTTCTTT.

V is TRBV7-3 and J is TRBJ2-2, with D possibly being TRBD1 (6 bases). CDR3 length equals 16 residues. Germline V CDR1 and CDR2: SGHTA, FQGTGA. Trimming stripped 2 bases from V and 2 bases from J, with 12 bases between. Here the CDR3 reads CASSLLGQTNTGELFF. CDR3 DNA sequence: TGTGCCAGCAGCTTACTAGGACAGACCAACACCGGGGAGCTGTTTTTT.

This chain links TRBV4-1 with TRBJ2-3; 9 nucleotides match TRBD2. The CDR3 has 16 amino acids. V lost 5 bases, J lost 0 bases, and 6 bases stayed unmatched. The V gene's germline CDR1 is MGHRA and CDR2 YSYEKL. CDR3 region: CASSTQRGASTDTQYF. The CDR3 DNA reads TGCGCCAGCAGCACCCAGCGGGGGGCCAGCACAGATACGCAGTATTTT.

The gene calls are TRBV7-2 and TRBJ2-3, with no clear D. Trimming removed 2 bases from V and 0 bases from J, with 9 bases in between. The CDR3 is 15 residues long. Germline V lookup: CDR1 SGHTA, CDR2 FQGNSA. CDR3 residues: CASSLNTASTDTQYF. CDR3 sequence (DNA): TGTGCCAGCAGCTTAAATACAGCTAGCACAGATACGCAGTATTTT.

This clone was observed a few times. This chain uses TRBV28 with TRBJ1-2; D might be TRBD1 (5 bases). There are 14 residues in the CDR3. Germline CDR1 reads MDHEN; CDR2 reads SYDVKM. The V gene lost 6 bases and the J gene lost 4 bases, with 15 bases spanning the gap. CDR3 nucleotide sequence: TGTGCCAGCAGCCTTGTAGGGGCCCTCTATGGCTACACCTTC. Translating it yields CASSLVGALYGYTF.

A few counts support this clone. The J gene is TRBJ1-2, the V gene TRBV4-2; no firm D call. The germline CDR1 and CDR2 sequences are LGHNA and YNFKEQ. The CDR3 is 15 amino acids. The germline V and J ends were trimmed by 0 bases and 6 bases, with 14 bases remaining between them. The CDR3 region is CASSQDLTGRNGYTF. The CDR3 DNA reads TGTGCCAGCAGCCAAGATCTAACCGGGAGGAATGGCTACACCTTC.

To note about this clone: A junction end diverges from the germline sequence, so it may reflect a read error. J is TRBJ2-5 and V is TRBV28; 8 bases are shared with TRBD1. The CDR3 runs 12 residues. Germline lookup yields CDR1 MDHEN and CDR2 SYDVKM. The CDR3 loop is CAAGQGKETQYF. CDR3 bases: TGTGCCGCAGGACAGGGCAAGGAGACCCAATACTTC.

The chain uses TRBV6-6 and TRBJ1-6; D may be TRBD1 (6 bases). V was pared by 10 bases and J by 4 bases, with 14 bases between. The CDR3 sequence is 14 residues long. Germline CDR1 and CDR2: MNHNY and SVGAGI (reference sequence). The CDR3 DNA reads as TGTGCCAACAGGGACGGAGGGTATAATTCACCCCTCCACTTT. Amino acid sequence: CANRDGGYNSPLHF.

The V gene is TRBV19, the J gene TRBJ2-3, with D tentatively TRBD2 (6 bases). Trimming shortened V by 5 bases and J by 6 bases, and 15 bases separated the two germline ends. Germline CDR1 reads LNHDA; CDR2 reads SQIVND (reference sequence). The CDR3 covers 14 residues. In DNA, the CDR3 is TGTGCCAGTAGTTTCACGGGAGAAGAGGATACGCAGTATTTT. Its protein is CASSFTGEEDTQYF.

The chain uses TRBV9 and TRBJ2-5, with 7 bases lining up with TRBD1. With V trimmed by 3 bases and J by 1 base, 12 bases remained unmatched. The CDR3 spans 17 residues. The germline V gene has CDR1 SGDLS and CDR2 YYNGEE. CDR3: CASSATPQGPLQETQYF. The CDR3 coding sequence is TGTGCCAGCAGCGCTACCCCACAGGGGCCCCTCCAAGAGACCCAGTACTTC. Full variable domain (rest looked up from reference TRBV9 and TRBJ2-5): DSGVTQTPKHLITATGQRVTLRCSPRSGDLSVYWYQQSLDQGLQFLIQYYNGEERAKGNILERFSAQQFPDLHSELNLSSLELGDSALYFCASSATPQGPLQETQYFGPGTRLLVL.

V gene TRBV5-1 combines with J gene TRBJ2-3, with D possibly matching TRBD2 (7 bases). The CDR3 is 17 residues long. In germline, CDR1 is SGHRS, CDR2 YFSETQ. V dropped 4 bases and J dropped 6 bases, with 24 bases sitting between them. Here the CDR3 reads CASSPAPVGGPEDTQYF. CDR3 sequence (DNA): TGCGCCAGCAGCCCGGCCCCGGTCGGGGGGCCGGAGGATACGCAGTATTTT. Supplemented by reference TRBV5-1 and TRBJ2-3, the full variable domain reads KAGVTQTPRYLIKTRGQQVTLSCSPISGHRSVSWYQQTPGQGLQFLFEYFSETQRNKGNFPGRFSGRQFSNSRSEMNVSTLELGDSALYLCASSPAPVGGPEDTQYFGPGTRLTVL.

The chain is built from TRBV28 and TRBJ2-7; 11 bases agree with TRBD2. Germline CDR1 reads MDHEN; CDR2 reads SYDVKM. The V segment lost 7 bases and the J segment 3 bases; nucleotides outside the gene matches: 8. The CDR3 extends over 15 amino acids. The CDR3 loop reads CASIPSGTSGYEQYF. Here the CDR3 DNA reads TGTGCCAGCATCCCCTCCGGGACTAGCGGCTACGAGCAGTACTTC.

The chain carries TRBV4-2 and TRBJ1-3; D remains ambiguous. Trimming left V 0 bases short and J 3 bases short, with 9 bases between. Per the germline V gene, CDR1 is LGHNA and CDR2 is YNFKEQ. This CDR3 contains 15 residues. CDR3 protein: CASSQEEGDGNTIYF. For the CDR3, the DNA is TGTGCCAGCAGCCAAGAGGAGGGTGATGGAAACACCATATATTTT.

The CDR3 nucleotides are TGCGCCAGCAGTCGTTACAGGGCCCCCTCCTACGAGCAGTACTTC. Translating it yields CASSRYRAPSYEQYF. The rearrangement uses TRBV10-1 and TRBJ2-7; possible D gene TRBD1, 6 bases. The CDR3 has 15 amino acids. Between the trimmed V and J ends, which lost 5 bases and 0 bases, there was a span of 14 bases. Germline V gives CDR1 WNHNN, CDR2 SYGVQD (reference sequence).